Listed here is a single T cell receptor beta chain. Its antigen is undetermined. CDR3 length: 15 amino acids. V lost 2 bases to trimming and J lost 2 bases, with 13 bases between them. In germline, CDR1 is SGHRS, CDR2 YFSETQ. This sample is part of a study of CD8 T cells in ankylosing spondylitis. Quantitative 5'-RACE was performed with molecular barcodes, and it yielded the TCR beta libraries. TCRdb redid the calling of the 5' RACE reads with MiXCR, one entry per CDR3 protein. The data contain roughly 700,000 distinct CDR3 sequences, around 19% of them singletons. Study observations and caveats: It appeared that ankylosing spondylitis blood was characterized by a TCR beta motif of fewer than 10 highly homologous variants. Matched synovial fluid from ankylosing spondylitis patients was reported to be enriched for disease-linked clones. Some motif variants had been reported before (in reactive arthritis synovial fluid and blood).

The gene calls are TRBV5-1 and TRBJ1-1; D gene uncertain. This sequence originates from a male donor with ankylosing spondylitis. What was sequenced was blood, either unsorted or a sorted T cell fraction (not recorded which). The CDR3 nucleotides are TGCGCCAGCAGCTTAGGGTCGGGCGTAAACACTGAAGCTTTCTTT. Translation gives CASSLGSGVNTEAFF.